This TCR beta chain comes out of a study of blood T cells in healthy people across ages (dated by TCRdb to between 2015 and 2016). Context from the whole study: In model experiments, roughly one uniquely barcoded TCR beta cDNA molecule per two T cells was captured by template switching. Age-related changes in TCR beta repertoire diversity were measured in the study by deep sequencing normalized with unique cDNA molecular identifiers. Four age groups were formed from the donors: young (average about 17 years), middle-aged (approximately 39), aged (62) and long-lived (about 75). Using the same blood draw, the study looked at two additional independent replicas of 1 million unique cDNA reads for two donors, one aged 18 to 30 and the other aged 80 or older. Study-level results and caveats: As age increased, observed TCR beta diversity per million T cells dropped in a roughly linear way, and a significant reduction was already evident by age 40. A strong correlation was found between observed TCR beta diversity and the percentage of naive T cells measured by flow cytometry. Because the CMV infection status of the donors was unknown, age-related changes in expanded clonotypes may potentially have been confounded. Compared with the aged group, the long-lived group had more naive CD4+ T cells, fewer expanded clones and increased TCR diversity, suggesting age selection. Estimates of total diversity based on one million sequenced T cells were considered lower bounds and underestimates. Conclusive comparison of naive and antigen-experienced compartments was prevented by the profiling of bulk unsorted PBMCs.

The roughly 39 donors, aged about 6 to 100 years, were systemically healthy Caucasian individuals from Russia. Roughly 9.5 milliliters of peripheral blood were drawn from each donor into EDTA-treated Vacutainer tubes. Ficoll-Paque density-gradient centrifugation was used to isolate PBMCs, with at least 7 million obtained per sample. Total RNA was extracted from PBMCs with Trizol reagent, with at least 6 micrograms obtained per sample. Naive CD45RAhigh/CD27high T cell percentages were measured by flow cytometry on a PBMC aliquot from every donor. To prepare the library, 5' RACE was applied. Sequencing instrument: Illumina HiSeq 2500. A second PCR of roughly 7 to 12 cycles was run with a J-beta primer mix and a sample-barcoded 5' primer. A template-switch 5' adaptor carrying 12 random nucleotides introduced a unique molecular identifier onto each TCR beta cDNA molecule. Each sample yielded at least 3 million CDR3-containing paired-end reads. First-strand cDNA was synthesized from all RNA with the Mint cDNA synthesis kit, primed by a TRBC-specific oligonucleotide. After uracil-DNA glycosylase treatment, a first 18-cycle PCR used universal primers M1SS and BC2_uni_R on all cDNA. Concerning the study's data processing: Each sample was normalized by randomly selecting 1 million high-quality reads, each carrying a distinct molecular identifier. Reads sharing molecular identifiers were discarded rather than binned into consensus sequences. MiTCR, set to a Q25 quality threshold and the strictest error-elimination algorithm, was used for CDR3 identification, clonotype clustering and error correction. Lower-bound total TCR beta diversity was estimated with a nonparametric unseen species model using Euler transformation. The public reads were reanalyzed by TCRdb: fastp trimming at Q25, MiXCR alignment, in-frame beta chains only. Records with the same CDR3 protein are collapsed into one entry carrying the most frequent genes and DNA. The V and J calls were determined by TCRdb, not by the authors. This sample gives more than 650,000 distinct CDR3 sequences in total; about a quarter of them show up just once. The ten largest clones take up 2.5% to 3.5% of the sample.

CDR1 MNHNS and CDR2 SASEGT were looked up in the germline V gene. From the cysteine up to the phenylalanine, the CDR3 has a length of 13 residues. Only CDR3 DNA remains: 39 bases, in frame from the first base. Ends trimmed: V by 4 bases, J by 11 bases; bases unmatched to a gene: 9. Turning to this clonotype: The antigen it binds to is not known. Base qualities are not provided; no much larger clone lies one nucleotide away.

A further study also used this sample, focusing on T cells of mothers and their children. The second study reports: Nine systemically healthy Caucasian individuals, comprising three mothers and their six children, were included as donors. cDNA synthesis used all of the extracted RNA, with around 1.4 ug of RNA in each 15 ul reaction. In the second PCR, the M1S primer introduced both the sample barcodes and 2-4 random nucleotides. Over 8.5 million TCR beta CDR3 reads were obtained for each mother, and 2.5 million to 3.5 million reads were obtained for each child. TCR recombination output is similarly shaped by thymic selection in related and unrelated pairs, with a minor effect exerted by inherited differences. Normalized repertoire overlap was always found to be slightly, but never significantly, higher in related mother-child pairs than in unrelated mother-child pairs. Persistent microchimeric T cell clones were not detected, at a sensitivity of 95 to 100 clones per million clonotypes. The study used deep NGS to compare TCR beta repertoires of mothers and children, seeking features distinguishing related mother-child pairs from unrelated individuals. On average, the children were about 12 +/- 4 years old, while the mothers were roughly 40 +/- 4 years old. After adapters were ligated using NEBNext reagents, the libraries underwent 100+100 nt paired-end sequencing on an Illumina HiSeq 2000. To prevent cross-contamination, the mother and child libraries were prepared a month apart and were sequenced in separate runs. Each donor had between about 450,000 and 2,100,000 distinct TCR beta clonotypes identified. Naive TCR beta clonotypes were estimated from low-frequency clonotypes matched to each donor's FACS-determined naive share, without sorting.

This TCR was recovered from a boy aged 5-17 years in good health. Input material: blood. The chain is encoded by TRBV6-1 joined to TRBJ2-5; 8 bases in the junction line up with TRBD1. The CDR3: CASSGPDRGRQYF. DNA sequence: TGTGCCAGCAGTGGGCCCGACAGGGGTCGGCAGTACTTC.